Below, 13 T cell receptor beta chains from the same sample are listed, as sequenced in a study of CD8 T cells in Susac syndrome. Random hexamers were used to reverse transcribe the RNA input (about 0.5 to 1 ug). Via MiXCR, TCRdb re-called the immunoSEQ multiplex PCR reads, giving one row per CDR3 protein. The sample records some 130,000 distinct CDR3 sequences, 85% to 95% being singletons. The sequenced sample consisted of CD8+ T cells from PBMCs. Source of these receptors: a human donor with Susac syndrome.

The chain employs TRBV9 and TRBJ2-7, with TRBD2 matching 9 bases. CDR1 and CDR2 from the germline V gene are SGDLS and YYNGEE. J was trimmed by 7 bases and V by 0 bases; bases with no gene match: 5. The length of the CDR3 is 14 residues. The CDR3 sequence: CASSVDSGSLEQYF. CDR3 nucleotides: TGTGCCAGCAGCGTAGATAGCGGGAGTCTTGAGCAGTACTTC.

The rearrangement joins TRBV3-1 to TRBJ1-5; no firm D call. CDR1 LGHDT and CDR2 YNNKEL come from the germline V gene (reference sequence). V lost 0 bases, J lost 1 base, and 13 bases lay in between. This CDR3 is built from 17 residues. The CDR3 sequence is CASSQDIPPGSNQPQHF. The CDR3 DNA reads as TGTGCCAGCAGCCAAGATATACCCCCTGGGAGCAATCAGCCCCAGCATTTT.

The DNA for the CDR3 is TGCAGCGTTGGACCGGAACACGAGCAGTACTTC. This sequence encodes CSVGPEHEQYF. The chain is built from TRBV29-1 and TRBJ2-7; D remains unclear. Germline-derived CDR1 and CDR2 are SQVTM and ANQGSEA. Trimming pared 4 bases from V and 5 bases from J, leaving 9 bases between. There are 11 residues in the CDR3.

This clonotype has only one observation. The rearrangement links TRBV6-5 to TRBJ2-1; no definite D call. V shed 7 bases and J shed 7 bases, with 14 bases lying between them. The germline gives CDR1 MNHEY, CDR2 SVGAGI. This CDR3 contains 13 residues. The CDR3: CASTPGRVNEQFF. CDR3 in DNA: TGTGCCAGCACGCCGGGTCGTGTTAATGAGCAGTTCTTC.

The chain employs TRBV30 and TRBJ2-1; no reliable D call. The germline gives CDR1 GTSNPN, CDR2 SVGIG (reference sequence). The CDR3 loop spans 14 amino acids. V gave up 0 bases and J gave up 9 bases, with 15 bases separating them. This CDR3 reads CAWSVNGVTGEQFF. The DNA of the CDR3 is TGTGCCTGGAGTGTAAACGGTGTCACGGGTGAGCAGTTCTTC.

The chain employs TRBV2 and TRBJ2-1; no clear D. The CDR3 sequence is 17 residues long. Germline assignment: CDR1 SNHLY and CDR2 FYNNEI. The V and J ends lost 1 base and 3 bases respectively, with 16 bases between them. The CDR3: CASSEDVGGVIYNEQFF. Here the CDR3 DNA reads TGTGCCAGCAGTGAAGATGTCGGCGGAGTGATCTACAATGAGCAGTTCTTC.

This chain uses TRBV9 with TRBJ2-7, with D possibly TRBD2 on 5 matching bases. The CDR3 loop spans 15 amino acids. With 0 bases removed from V and 6 bases from J, the gap between germline ends came to 16 bases. Germline lookup yields CDR1 SGDLS and CDR2 YYNGEE. In nucleotides, the CDR3 is TGTGCCAGCAGCGTAGATGGACTCGCTGCCGGCGAGCAGTACTTC. Translated: CASSVDGLAAGEQYF.

V gene TRBV12-3 or TRBV12-4 combines with J gene TRBJ2-1, with 8 bases lining up with TRBD1. The V segment lost 3 bases and the J segment 5 bases; nucleotides outside the gene matches: 12. CDR3 length equals 17 residues. The DNA for the CDR3 is TGTGCCAGCAGTTTTTTCCCAAGGACAGGGTGGGACAATGAGCAGTTCTTC. Amino acids: CASSFFPRTGWDNEQFF.

The V call is TRBV6-5, the J call TRBJ1-2; tentatively, D is TRBD1 (5 bases). The V gene's germline CDR1 is MNHEY and CDR2 SVGAGI. This CDR3 comprises 13 residues. Trimming removed 2 bases from V and 8 bases from J, with 12 bases in between. As DNA, the CDR3 is TGTGCCAGCAGTTACGGGGGAATCGAGGGCTACACCTTC. Protein: CASSYGGIEGYTF.

V is TRBV13 and J is TRBJ2-7; D is perhaps TRBD2 (6 bases). The CDR3 is made up of 14 amino acids. The germline V gene encodes CDR1 PRHDT and CDR2 FYEKMQ (reference sequence). Trimming removed 5 bases at V and 3 bases at J, with 14 bases between. The CDR3 reads CASSQSPGLYEQYF. The DNA for the CDR3 is TGTGCCAGCAGCCAATCGCCGGGACTCTACGAGCAGTACTTC.

V is TRBV29-1 and J is TRBJ1-1, with D unclear. Germline loops: CDR1 SQVTM, CDR2 ANQGSEA. There are 13 residues in the CDR3. Trimming pared 1 base from V and 1 base from J, leaving 7 bases between. In DNA form, the CDR3 reads TGCAGCGTTGAAGGCCAGGCGAACACTGAAGCTTTCTTT. Amino acids: CSVEGQANTEAFF.

This chain joins TRBV12-3 or TRBV12-4 and TRBJ2-2; D gene ambiguous. The length of the CDR3 is 12 residues. The V and J ends lost 6 bases and 6 bases respectively, with 8 bases between them. For the CDR3, the DNA is TGTGCCAGCAGGCCTTTGGCCGGGGAGCTGTTTTTT. It encodes CASRPLAGELFF.

This rearrangement joins TRBV9 to TRBJ2-6, with D tentatively TRBD1 (5 bases). Trimming took 2 bases from V and 0 from J, leaving 12 bases between them. Germline V lookup: CDR1 SGDLS, CDR2 YYNGEE. This CDR3 has 17 amino acids. The CDR3 sequence: CASSVSRQTSGANVLTF. The CDR3 DNA reads TGTGCCAGCAGCGTTTCCAGACAGACCTCTGGGGCCAACGTCCTGACTTTC.